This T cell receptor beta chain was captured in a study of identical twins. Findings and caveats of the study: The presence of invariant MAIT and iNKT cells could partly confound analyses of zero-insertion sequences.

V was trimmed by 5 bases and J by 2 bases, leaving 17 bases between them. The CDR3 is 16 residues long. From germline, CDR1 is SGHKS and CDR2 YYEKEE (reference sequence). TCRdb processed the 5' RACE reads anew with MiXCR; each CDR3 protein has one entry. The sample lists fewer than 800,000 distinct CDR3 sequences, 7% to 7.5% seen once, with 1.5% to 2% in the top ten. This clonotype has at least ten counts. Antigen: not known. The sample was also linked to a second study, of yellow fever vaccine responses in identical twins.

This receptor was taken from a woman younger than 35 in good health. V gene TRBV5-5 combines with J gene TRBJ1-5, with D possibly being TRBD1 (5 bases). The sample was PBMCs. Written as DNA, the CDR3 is TGTGCCAGCAGACCCGGGCAGGGATCGGGCAATCAGCCCCAGCATTTT. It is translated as CASRPGQGSGNQPQHF.